These T cell receptor beta chains were read from a single sample in a study of beta chain features in type 1 diabetes. The table came from immunoSEQ multiplex PCR; TCRdb's copy has only in-frame clones and leaves some out. The sample yields about 900,000 clones, about a sixth seen once. Sequencing input: naive CD4+ T cells from blood. The receptors were sampled from a woman aged 18 to 35 in good health. Both conserved end residues are part of each CDR3. The D gene is left open where the match is weak. Part of the rows lack a size; the others show once, few, many or a class for expanded clones.

v_call	clone_size	cdr3_length	j_call	d_call	cdr3_nt	cdr3_aa
TRBV4-3	few	17	TRBJ2-2	TRBD1	TGCGCCAGCAGCCAAGAGGGGGCAGGGGGCAAAGTCGGGGAGCTGTTTTTT	CASSQEGAGGKVGELFF
TRBV7-9	few	14	TRBJ2-7	-	TGTGCCAGCAGCTTAGACAGGATTGTCGACGAGCAGTACTTC	CASSLDRIVDEQYF
TRBV19	once	16	TRBJ2-2	-	TGTGCCAGCCGTAACCTCAGGACGGCGGTAACCGGGGAGCTGTTTTTT	CASRNLRTAVTGELFF
TRBV18	few	13	TRBJ1-1	-	TGTGCCAGCTCACCGTCAGGGTTTGTTGTAGCTTTCTTT	CASSPSGFVVAFF
TRBV5-4	few	13	TRBJ2-1	-	TGTGCCAGCACCAATGGTGGGCCTATTGGGCAGTTCTTC	CASTNGGPIGQFF
TRBV7-8	-	15	TRBJ2-2	TRBD2	TGTGCCAGCAGCCGTACTAGCGGGAGGGGCGGGGAGCTGTTTTTT	CASSRTSGRGGELFF
TRBV9	few	14	TRBJ2-2	-	TGTGCCAGCAGCCTCCGGACGGTGTCCGGGGAGCTGTTTTTT	CASSLRTVSGELFF
TRBV7-6	-	17	TRBJ2-1	TRBD2	TGTGCCAGCAGCCCTCGGAGGACTAGCGGGGGCGACAATGAGCAGTTCTTC	CASSPRRTSGGDNEQFF
TRBV13	few	19	TRBJ2-1	-	TGTGCCAGCAGCCCTAGGCCCCGTTCGTCTAGGAGTTCCTACAATGAGCAGTTCTTC	CASSPRPRSSRSSYNEQFF
TRBV14	few	16	TRBJ2-7	TRBD2	TGTGCCAGCAGCCAAGGACTAGCGGCCGCACACTACGAGCAGTACTTC	CASSQGLAAAHYEQYF
TRBV11-2	-	13	TRBJ1-1	-	TGTGCCAGCAGCTTAGATATAGGGGTAGAAGCTTTCTTT	CASSLDIGVEAFF
TRBV5-1	-	13	TRBJ2-7	TRBD1	TGCGCCAGCAGCAGGGGACAGAGCTACGAGCAGTACTTC	CASSRGQSYEQYF
TRBV29-1	few	15	TRBJ2-7	TRBD1	TGCAGCGTTGCACGTCGTGGACAGGGTTACTACGAGCAGTACTTC	CSVARRGQGYYEQYF
TRBV19	few	16	TRBJ2-3	TRBD2	TGTGCCAGTAGTATCACCGGGGGGACGGTCGCAGATACGCAGTATTTT	CASSITGGTVADTQYF
TRBV25-1	few	13	TRBJ1-2	-	TGTGCCAGCAGTGCGGCAGGACGCTATGGCTACACCTTC	CASSAAGRYGYTF
TRBV28	few	12	TRBJ1-5	-	TGTGCCAGCAGTTTGCCTCCTCAGCCCCAGCATTTT	CASSLPPQPQHF
TRBV15	-	15	TRBJ1-5	-	TGTGCCACCAGACCCGGCAGCAATTCCAATCAGCCCCAGCATTTT	CATRPGSNSNQPQHF
TRBV11-2	few	11	TRBJ2-7	-	TGTGCCAGCAGCTCGTCCTACGAGCAGTACTTC	CASSSSYEQYF
TRBV5-4	-	13	TRBJ2-5	-	TGTGCCAGCAGCAGTCCAATAAGGGAGACCCAGTACTTC	CASSSPIRETQYF
TRBV28	-	18	TRBJ2-2	TRBD2	TGTGCCAGCAGTATCCGACTAGCGGGAGGGAGATTGGACGGGGAGCTGTTTTTT	CASSIRLAGGRLDGELFF
TRBV28	-	14	TRBJ2-5	-	TGTGCCAGCAGCTCCCCACTAGGGGGGGAGACCCAGTACTTC	CASSSPLGGETQYF
TRBV7-9	-	15	TRBJ1-3	TRBD1	TGTGCCAGCAGCTCCTCCGACAGGGCTGGAAACACCATATATTTT	CASSSSDRAGNTIYF
TRBV10-3	many	14	TRBJ1-3	-	TGTGCCATCAGTGTGGACTACTCTGGAAACACCATATATTTT	CAISVDYSGNTIYF
TRBV5-6	-	16	TRBJ2-1	TRBD2	TGTGCCAGCAGCTTGGCTCGGCTAGCGGGAATCGATGAGCAGTTCTTC	CASSLARLAGIDEQFF
TRBV7-9	-	15	TRBJ2-1	TRBD2	TGTGCCAGCAGCTTAGGACTAGCGGGAGTGGATGAGCAGTTCTTC	CASSLGLAGVDEQFF
TRBV6-1	-	15	TRBJ2-5	TRBD2	TGTGCCAGCAGTGGAGGCGGGAGGGCCGGTGAGACCCAGTACTTC	CASSGGGRAGETQYF
TRBV18	-	13	TRBJ1-1	-	TGTGCCAGCTCACTAGGGGGGGACACTGAAGCTTTCTTT	CASSLGGDTEAFF
TRBV11-2	-	17	TRBJ2-1	TRBD2	TGTGCCAGCAGCCCTCGGGGAGCGGGAGTAGGCTACAATGAGCAGTTCTTC	CASSPRGAGVGYNEQFF
TRBV29-1	few	14	TRBJ2-5	TRBD2	TGCAGCGTACGGCTAGCGGAAATCCAAGAGACCCAGTACTTC	CSVRLAEIQETQYF